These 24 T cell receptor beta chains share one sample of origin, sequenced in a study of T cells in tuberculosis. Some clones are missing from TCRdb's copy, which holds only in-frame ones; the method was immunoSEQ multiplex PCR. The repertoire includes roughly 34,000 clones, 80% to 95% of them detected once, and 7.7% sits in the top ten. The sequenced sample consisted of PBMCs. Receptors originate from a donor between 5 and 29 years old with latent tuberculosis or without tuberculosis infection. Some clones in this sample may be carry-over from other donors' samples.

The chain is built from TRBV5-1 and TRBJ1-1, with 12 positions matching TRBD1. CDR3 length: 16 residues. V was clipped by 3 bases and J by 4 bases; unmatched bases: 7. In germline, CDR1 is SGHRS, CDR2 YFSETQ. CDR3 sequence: CASSSGTGGVSTEAFF. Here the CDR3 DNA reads TGCGCCAGCAGCTCCGGGACAGGGGGCGTTAGCACTGAAGCTTTCTTT.

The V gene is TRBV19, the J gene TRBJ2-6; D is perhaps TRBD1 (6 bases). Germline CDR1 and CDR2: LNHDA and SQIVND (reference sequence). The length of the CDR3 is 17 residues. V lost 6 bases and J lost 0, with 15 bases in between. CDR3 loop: CASRGWDTYSGANVLTF. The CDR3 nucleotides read TGTGCCAGTAGGGGGTGGGACACCTACTCTGGGGCCAACGTCCTGACTTTC.

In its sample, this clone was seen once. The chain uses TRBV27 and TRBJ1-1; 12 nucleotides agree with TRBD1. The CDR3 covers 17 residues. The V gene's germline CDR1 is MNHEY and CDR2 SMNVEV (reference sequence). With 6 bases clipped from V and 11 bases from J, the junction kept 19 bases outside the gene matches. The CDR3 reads CASRPGTGGDDSLFAFF. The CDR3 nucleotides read TGTGCCAGCAGACCCGGGACAGGGGGCGATGACTCGCTCTTCGCTTTCTTT.

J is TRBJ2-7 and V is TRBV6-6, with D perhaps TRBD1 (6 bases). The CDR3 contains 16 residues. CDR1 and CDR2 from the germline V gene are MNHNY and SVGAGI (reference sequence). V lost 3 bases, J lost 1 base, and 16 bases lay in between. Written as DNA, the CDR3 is TGTGCCAGCAGTTATTATGGGGCAGGGGAGTCCTACGAGCAGTACTTC. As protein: CASSYYGAGESYEQYF.

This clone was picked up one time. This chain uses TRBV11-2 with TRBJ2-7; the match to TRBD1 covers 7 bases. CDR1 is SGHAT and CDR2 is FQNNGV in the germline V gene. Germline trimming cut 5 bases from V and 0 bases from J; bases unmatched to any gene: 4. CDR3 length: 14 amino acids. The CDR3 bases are TGTGCCAGCAGCCCCCGGGACAGCTCCTACGAGCAGTACTTC. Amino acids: CASSPRDSSYEQYF.

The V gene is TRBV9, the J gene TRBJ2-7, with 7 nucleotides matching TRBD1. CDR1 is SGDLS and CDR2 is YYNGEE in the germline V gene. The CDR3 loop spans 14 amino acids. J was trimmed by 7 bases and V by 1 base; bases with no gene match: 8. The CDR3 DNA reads TGTGCCAGCAGCGTACAGGGGGACACTGAGGAGCAGTACTTC. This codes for CASSVQGDTEEQYF. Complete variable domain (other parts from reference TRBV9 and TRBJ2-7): DSGVTQTPKHLITATGQRVTLRCSPRSGDLSVYWYQQSLDQGLQFLIQYYNGEERAKGNILERFSAQQFPDLHSELNLSSLELGDSALYFCASSVQGDTEEQYFGPGTRLTVT.

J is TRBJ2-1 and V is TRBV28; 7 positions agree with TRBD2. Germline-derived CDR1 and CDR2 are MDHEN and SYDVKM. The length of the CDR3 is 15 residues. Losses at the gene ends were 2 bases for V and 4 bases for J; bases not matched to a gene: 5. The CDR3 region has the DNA TGTGCCAGCAGTTTAGGCGGGAGCTTTTACAATGAGCAGTTCTTC. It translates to CASSLGGSFYNEQFF.

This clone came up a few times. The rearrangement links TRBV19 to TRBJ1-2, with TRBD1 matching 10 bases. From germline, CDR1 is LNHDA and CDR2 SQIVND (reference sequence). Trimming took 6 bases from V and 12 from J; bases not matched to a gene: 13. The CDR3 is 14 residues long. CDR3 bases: TGTGCCAGTAGCCGACCGGGACAGGGGTCCATCCACACCTTC. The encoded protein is CASSRPGQGSIHTF.

The CDR3 region is CASSLQSSGANVLTF. CDR3 sequence (DNA): TGCGCCAGCAGCTTACAGAGCTCTGGGGCCAACGTCCTGACTTTC. The chain joins TRBV5-1 to TRBJ2-6; no clear D. The germline V and J ends were trimmed by 2 bases and 0 bases, with 6 bases remaining between them. In germline, CDR1 is SGHRS, CDR2 YFSETQ. CDR3 length: 15 amino acids.

Here the CDR3 DNA reads TGTGCCAGCAGTTTCCCGGGACTAGCGAGTGTAGAGCAGTACTTC. Residues: CASSFPGLASVEQYF. The chain recombines TRBV2 with TRBJ2-7; 10 bases align to TRBD2. The CDR3 is 15 residues long. Germline V lookup: CDR1 SNHLY, CDR2 FYNNEI. Trimming took 5 bases from V and 7 from J; bases not matched to a gene: 11.

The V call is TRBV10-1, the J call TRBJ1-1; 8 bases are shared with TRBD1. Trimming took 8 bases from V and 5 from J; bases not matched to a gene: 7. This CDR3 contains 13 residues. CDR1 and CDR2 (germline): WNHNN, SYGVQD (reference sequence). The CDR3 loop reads CASSQGARTEAFF. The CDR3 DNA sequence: TGCGCCAGCTCCCAGGGGGCGCGGACTGAAGCTTTCTTT.

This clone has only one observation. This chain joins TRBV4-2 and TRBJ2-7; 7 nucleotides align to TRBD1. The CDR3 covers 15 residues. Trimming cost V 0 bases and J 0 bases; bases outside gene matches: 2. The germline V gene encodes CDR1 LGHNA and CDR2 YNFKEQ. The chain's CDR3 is CASSQDRDSSYEQYF. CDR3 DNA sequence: TGTGCCAGCAGCCAAGATAGGGACAGCTCCTACGAGCAGTACTTC.

The CDR3: CASSIVNPGGNQPQHF. DNA of the CDR3: TGTGCCAGTAGTATAGTAAACCCAGGGGGCAATCAGCCCCAGCATTTT. V gene TRBV19 combines with J gene TRBJ1-5; D is perhaps TRBD1 (6 bases). From germline, CDR1 is LNHDA and CDR2 SQIVND (reference sequence). The germline V and J ends were trimmed by 1 base and 2 bases, with 12 bases remaining between them. This CDR3 has 16 residues.

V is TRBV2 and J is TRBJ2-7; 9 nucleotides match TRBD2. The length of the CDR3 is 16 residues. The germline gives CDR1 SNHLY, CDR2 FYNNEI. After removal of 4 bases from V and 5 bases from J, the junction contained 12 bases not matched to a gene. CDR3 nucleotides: TGTGCCAGCAGTGTTGCTAGCGGGAATACTGGCCACGAGCAGTACTTC. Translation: CASSVASGNTGHEQYF.

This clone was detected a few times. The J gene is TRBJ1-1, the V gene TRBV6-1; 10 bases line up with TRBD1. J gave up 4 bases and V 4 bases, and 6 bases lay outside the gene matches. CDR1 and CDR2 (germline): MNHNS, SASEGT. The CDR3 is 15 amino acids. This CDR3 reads CASSARDRGGTEAFF. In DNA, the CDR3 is TGTGCCAGCAGTGCCCGGGACAGGGGTGGCACTGAAGCTTTCTTT.

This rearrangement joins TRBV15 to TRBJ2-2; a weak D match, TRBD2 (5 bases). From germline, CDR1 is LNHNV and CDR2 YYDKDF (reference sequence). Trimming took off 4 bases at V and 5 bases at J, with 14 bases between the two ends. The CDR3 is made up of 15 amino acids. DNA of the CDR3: TGTGCCACCAGCACCGGCGGCCTAGCAACCGGGGAGCTGTTTTTT. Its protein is CATSTGGLATGELFF.

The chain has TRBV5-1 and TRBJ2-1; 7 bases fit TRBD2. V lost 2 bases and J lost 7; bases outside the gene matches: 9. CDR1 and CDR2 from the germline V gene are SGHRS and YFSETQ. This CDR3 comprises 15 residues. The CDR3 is CASSLGGTIENEQFF. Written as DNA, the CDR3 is TGCGCCAGCAGCTTAGGCGGGACTATCGAGAATGAGCAGTTCTTC.

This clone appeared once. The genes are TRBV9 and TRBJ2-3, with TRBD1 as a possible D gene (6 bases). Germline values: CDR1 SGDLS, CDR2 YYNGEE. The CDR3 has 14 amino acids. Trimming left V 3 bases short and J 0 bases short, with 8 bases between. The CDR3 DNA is TGTGCCAGCAGCGCGACAGGAAGCACAGATACGCAGTATTTT. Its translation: CASSATGSTDTQYF.

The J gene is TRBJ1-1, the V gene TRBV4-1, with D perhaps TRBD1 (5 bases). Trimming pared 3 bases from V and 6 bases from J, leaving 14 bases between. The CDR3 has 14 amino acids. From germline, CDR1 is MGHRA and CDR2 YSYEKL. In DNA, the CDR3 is TGCGCCAGCAGCCAGGAGGGACTCCCCGCTGAAGCTTTCTTT. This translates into CASSQEGLPAEAFF.

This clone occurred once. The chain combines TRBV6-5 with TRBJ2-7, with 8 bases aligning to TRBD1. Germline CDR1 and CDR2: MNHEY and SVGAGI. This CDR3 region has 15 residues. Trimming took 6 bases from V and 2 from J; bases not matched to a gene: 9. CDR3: CASSQSGTGTYEQYF. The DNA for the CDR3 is TGTGCCAGCAGCCAAAGTGGGACAGGAACCTACGAGCAGTACTTC.

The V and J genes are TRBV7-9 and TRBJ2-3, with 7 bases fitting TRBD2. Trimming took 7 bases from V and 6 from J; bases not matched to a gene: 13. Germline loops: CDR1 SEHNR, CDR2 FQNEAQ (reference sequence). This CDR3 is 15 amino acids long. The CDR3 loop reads CASTPTSVLWDTQYF. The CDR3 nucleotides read TGTGCCAGCACCCCAACTAGCGTCTTGTGGGATACGCAGTATTTT.

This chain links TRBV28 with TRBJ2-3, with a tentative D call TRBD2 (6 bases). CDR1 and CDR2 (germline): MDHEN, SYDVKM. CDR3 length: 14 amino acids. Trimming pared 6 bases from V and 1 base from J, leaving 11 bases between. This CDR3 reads CASSRRGGTDTQYF. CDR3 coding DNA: TGTGCCAGCAGCAGGCGGGGTGGCACAGATACGCAGTATTTT.

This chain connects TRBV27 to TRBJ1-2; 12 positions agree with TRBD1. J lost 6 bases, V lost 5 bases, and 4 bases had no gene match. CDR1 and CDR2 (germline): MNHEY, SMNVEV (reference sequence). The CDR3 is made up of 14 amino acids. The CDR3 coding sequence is TGTGCCAGCAGTGCGGGACAGGGGGCAGATGGCTACACCTTC. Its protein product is CASSAGQGADGYTF.

CDR3 nucleotides: TGTGCCACTTTCGGGACAGAGCATTACGAGCAGTACTTC. It translates to CATFGTEHYEQYF. The genes are TRBV6-5 and TRBJ2-7; 7 nucleotides line up with TRBD1. The CDR3 length is 13 residues. In germline, CDR1 is MNHEY, CDR2 SVGAGI. J was trimmed by 4 bases and V by 10 bases; bases with no gene match: 10.